This T cell receptor beta chain originates from a study of T cells in Graves' hyperthyroidism and ophthalmopathy. This CDR3 spans 15 amino acids. V lost 1 base to trimming and J lost 9 bases; unmatched junction nucleotides: 4. Germline-derived CDR1 and CDR2 are SEHNR and FQNEAQ (reference sequence). Hyperthyroidism was newly diagnosed in patients aged 18 to 65 (duration under 2 months). Clinical symptoms, serum thyroxine and TRAb, thyroid ultrasound and orbital computed tomography together formed the diagnostic basis. Regions amplified from RNA transcripts were the TCR beta CDR3 regions. The HTBI primer set served for first-round RT-PCR of the TCR CDR3. MiXCR was run by TCRdb on the multiplex PCR reads, yielding one entry per CDR3 protein. This table holds hundreds of thousands of distinct CDR3 sequences, 35% found once. Overall study findings and caveats: Most clonotypes expanded in the thyroid (above 0.001) were also present in blood. Ophthalmopathy was model-predicted a median approximately 6.9 months pre-onset.

This clonotype was recorded at least ten times. Its antigen is as yet unknown. The V and J genes are TRBV7-9 and TRBJ1-6; 9 nucleotides match TRBD1. The sample consisted of blood. This TCR came from a woman aged 40 to 50 with Graves' hyperthyroidism. CDR3 residues: CASSLGQGEASPLHF. The DNA of the CDR3 is TGTGCCAGCAGCTTAGGACAGGGGGAGGCTTCACCCCTCCACTTT.